This TCR beta chain stems from a study of T cells in Graves' hyperthyroidism and ophthalmopathy. General study points: Expanded thyroid clonotypes (above 0.001) were mostly also found in blood.

Between the trimmed V and J ends, which lost 2 bases and 1 base, there was a span of 14 bases. Germline V gives CDR1 MGHRA, CDR2 YSYEKL. This CDR3 is 16 amino acids long. From RNA transcripts, TCR beta CDR3 regions were amplified. Carried out on the TCR CDR3, a first-round RT-PCR used the HTBI primer set. In TCRdb, the multiplex PCR reads were re-called with MiXCR into one record per CDR3 protein. The data hold around 660,000 distinct CDR3 sequences, with about 45% observed a single time. This clonotype was seen only a few times. The antigen is not known. This chain links TRBV4-1 with TRBJ1-1; D might be TRBD1 (5 bases). The sequencing input was peripheral blood or thyroid tissue (not recorded which). This TCR came from an adult man with Graves' disease, either hyperthyroidism or ophthalmopathy (not recorded which). CDR3: CASSQSRGDSNTEAFF. DNA for the CDR3: TGCGCCAGCAGCCAATCGAGAGGGGACTCGAACACTGAAGCTTTCTTT.